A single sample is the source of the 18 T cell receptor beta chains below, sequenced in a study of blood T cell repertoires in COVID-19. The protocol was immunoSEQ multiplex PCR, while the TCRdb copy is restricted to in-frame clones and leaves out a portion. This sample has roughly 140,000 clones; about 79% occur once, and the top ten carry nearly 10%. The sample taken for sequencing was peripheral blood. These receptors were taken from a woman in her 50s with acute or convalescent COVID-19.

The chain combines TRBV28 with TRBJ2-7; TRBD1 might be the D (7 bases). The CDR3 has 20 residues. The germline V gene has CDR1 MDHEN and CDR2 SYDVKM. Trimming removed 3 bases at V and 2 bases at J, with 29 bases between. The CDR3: CASSFDWQGGKGLATYEQYF. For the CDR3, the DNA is TGTGCCAGCAGTTTTGACTGGCAGGGGGGTAAGGGACTGGCGACCTACGAGCAGTACTTC.

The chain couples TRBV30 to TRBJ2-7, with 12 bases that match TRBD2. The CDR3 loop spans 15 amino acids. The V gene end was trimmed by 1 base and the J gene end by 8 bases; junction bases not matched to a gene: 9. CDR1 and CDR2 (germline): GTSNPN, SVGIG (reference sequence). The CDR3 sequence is CAWSGGTSGSGKQYF. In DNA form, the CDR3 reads TGTGCCTGGAGTGGGGGGACTAGCGGGTCCGGGAAGCAGTACTTC.

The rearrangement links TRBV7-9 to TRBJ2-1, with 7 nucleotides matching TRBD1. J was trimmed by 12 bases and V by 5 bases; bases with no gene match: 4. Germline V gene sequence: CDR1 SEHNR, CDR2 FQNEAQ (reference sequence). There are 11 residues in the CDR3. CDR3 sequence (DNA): TGTGCCAGCAGCACACAGGGGCCGCAGTTCTTC. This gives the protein CASSTQGPQFF.

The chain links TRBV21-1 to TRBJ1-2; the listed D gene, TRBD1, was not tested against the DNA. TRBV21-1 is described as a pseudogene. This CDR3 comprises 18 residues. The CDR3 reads CASSKEEDRPSGWYGYTF. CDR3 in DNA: TGTGCCAGCAGCAAAGAAGAGGACAGGCCCTCAGGGTGGTATGGCTACACCTTC.

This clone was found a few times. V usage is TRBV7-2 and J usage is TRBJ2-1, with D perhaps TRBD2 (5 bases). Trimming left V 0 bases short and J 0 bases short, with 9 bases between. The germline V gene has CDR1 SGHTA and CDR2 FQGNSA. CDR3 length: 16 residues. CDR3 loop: CASSLAPGDSYNEQFF. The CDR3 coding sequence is TGTGCCAGCAGCTTAGCACCCGGGGACTCCTACAATGAGCAGTTCTTC.

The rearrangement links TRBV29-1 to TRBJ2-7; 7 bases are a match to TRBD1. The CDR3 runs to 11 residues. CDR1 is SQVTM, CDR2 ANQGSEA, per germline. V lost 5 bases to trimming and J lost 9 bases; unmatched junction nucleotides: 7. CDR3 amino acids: CSVPRGIGQYF. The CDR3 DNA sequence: TGCAGCGTTCCCAGGGGGATCGGGCAGTACTTC.

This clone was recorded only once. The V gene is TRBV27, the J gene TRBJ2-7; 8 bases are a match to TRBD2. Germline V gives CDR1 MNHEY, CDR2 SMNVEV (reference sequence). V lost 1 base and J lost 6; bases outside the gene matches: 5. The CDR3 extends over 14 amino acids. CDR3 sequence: CASSLWPAGAEQYF. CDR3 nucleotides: TGTGCCAGCAGTTTATGGCCAGCGGGAGCCGAGCAGTACTTC.

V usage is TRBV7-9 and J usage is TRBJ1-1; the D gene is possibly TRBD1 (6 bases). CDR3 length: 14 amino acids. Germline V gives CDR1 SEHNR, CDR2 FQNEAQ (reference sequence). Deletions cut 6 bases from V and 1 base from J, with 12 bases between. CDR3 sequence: CASSTLTGNTEAFF. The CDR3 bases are TGTGCCAGCAGTACCCTGACAGGGAACACTGAAGCTTTCTTT.

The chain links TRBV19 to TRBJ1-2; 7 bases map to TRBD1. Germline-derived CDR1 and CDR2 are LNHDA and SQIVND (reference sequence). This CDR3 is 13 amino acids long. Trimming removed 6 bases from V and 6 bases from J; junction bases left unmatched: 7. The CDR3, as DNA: TGTGCCAGTAGAGACAGGGATTGGAATGGCTACACCTTC. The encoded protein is CASRDRDWNGYTF. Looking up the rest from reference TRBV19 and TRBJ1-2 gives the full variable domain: DGGITQSPKYLFRKEGQNVTLSCEQNLNHDAMYWYRQDPGQGLRLIYYSQIVNDFQKGDIAEGYSVSREKKESFPLTVTSAQKNPTAFYLCASRDRDWNGYTFGSGTRLTVV.

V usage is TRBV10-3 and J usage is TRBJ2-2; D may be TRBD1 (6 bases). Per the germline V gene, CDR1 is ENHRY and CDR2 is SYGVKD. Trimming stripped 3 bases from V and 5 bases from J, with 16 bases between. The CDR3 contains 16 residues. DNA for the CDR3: TGTGCCATCAGTGATTGGGACAAGGTTCAGACCGGGGAGCTGTTTTTT. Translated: CAISDWDKVQTGELFF.

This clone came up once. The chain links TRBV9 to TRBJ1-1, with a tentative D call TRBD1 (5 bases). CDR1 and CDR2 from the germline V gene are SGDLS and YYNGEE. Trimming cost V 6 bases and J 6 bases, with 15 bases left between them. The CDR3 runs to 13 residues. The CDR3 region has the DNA TGTGCCAGCACCAGGTCGGGAGGGGCTGAAGCTTTCTTT. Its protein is CASTRSGGAEAFF.

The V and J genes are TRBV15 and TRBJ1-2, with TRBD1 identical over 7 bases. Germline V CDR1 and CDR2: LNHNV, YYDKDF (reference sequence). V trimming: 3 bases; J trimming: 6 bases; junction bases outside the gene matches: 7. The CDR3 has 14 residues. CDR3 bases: TGTGCCACCAGCAGGAGGACAGGTGGGGATGGCTACACCTTC. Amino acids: CATSRRTGGDGYTF.

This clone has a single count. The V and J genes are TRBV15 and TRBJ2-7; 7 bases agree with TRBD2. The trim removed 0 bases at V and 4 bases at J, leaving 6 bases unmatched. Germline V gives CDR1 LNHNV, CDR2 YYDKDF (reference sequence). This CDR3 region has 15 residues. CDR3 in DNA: TGTGCCACCAGCAGAGAACGGCTAGCGGCTTACGAGCAGTACTTC. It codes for CATSRERLAAYEQYF.

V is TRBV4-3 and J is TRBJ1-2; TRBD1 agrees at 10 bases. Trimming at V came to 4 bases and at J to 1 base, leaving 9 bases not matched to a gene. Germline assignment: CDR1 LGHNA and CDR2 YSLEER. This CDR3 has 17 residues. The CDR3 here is CASSLRTGGQINYGYTF. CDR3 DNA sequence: TGCGCCAGCAGCCTACGGACAGGGGGGCAAATTAACTATGGCTACACCTTC.

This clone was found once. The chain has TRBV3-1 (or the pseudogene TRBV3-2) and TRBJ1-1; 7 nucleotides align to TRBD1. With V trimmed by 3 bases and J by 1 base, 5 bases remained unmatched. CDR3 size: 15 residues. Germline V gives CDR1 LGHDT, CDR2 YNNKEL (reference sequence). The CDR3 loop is CASSQDRLPNTEAFF. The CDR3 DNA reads TGTGCCAGCAGCCAGGACAGGCTCCCGAACACTGAAGCTTTCTTT.

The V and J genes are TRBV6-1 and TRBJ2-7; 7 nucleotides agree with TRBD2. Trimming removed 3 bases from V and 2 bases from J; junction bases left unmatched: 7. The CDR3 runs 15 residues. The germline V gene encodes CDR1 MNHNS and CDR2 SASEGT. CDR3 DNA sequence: TGTGCCAGCAGTGACCCCGGACTAGTAACCTACGAGCAGTACTTC. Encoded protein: CASSDPGLVTYEQYF.

CDR3 nucleotides: TGTGCCAGTAGTATAACAGGGACCGGCTACACCTTC. Protein product: CASSITGTGYTF. The rearrangement joins TRBV19 to TRBJ1-2; D possibly corresponds to TRBD1 (6 bases). Trimming pared 2 bases from V and 8 bases from J, leaving 9 bases between. This CDR3 has 12 residues. Germline values: CDR1 LNHDA, CDR2 SQIVND (reference sequence).

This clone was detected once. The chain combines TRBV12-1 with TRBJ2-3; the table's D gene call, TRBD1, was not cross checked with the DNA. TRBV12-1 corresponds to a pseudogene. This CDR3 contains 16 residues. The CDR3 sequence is CASSPISRVLTDTQYF. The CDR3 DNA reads TGTGCCAGCAGCCCCATATCCAGGGTCCTCACAGATACGCAGTATTTT.